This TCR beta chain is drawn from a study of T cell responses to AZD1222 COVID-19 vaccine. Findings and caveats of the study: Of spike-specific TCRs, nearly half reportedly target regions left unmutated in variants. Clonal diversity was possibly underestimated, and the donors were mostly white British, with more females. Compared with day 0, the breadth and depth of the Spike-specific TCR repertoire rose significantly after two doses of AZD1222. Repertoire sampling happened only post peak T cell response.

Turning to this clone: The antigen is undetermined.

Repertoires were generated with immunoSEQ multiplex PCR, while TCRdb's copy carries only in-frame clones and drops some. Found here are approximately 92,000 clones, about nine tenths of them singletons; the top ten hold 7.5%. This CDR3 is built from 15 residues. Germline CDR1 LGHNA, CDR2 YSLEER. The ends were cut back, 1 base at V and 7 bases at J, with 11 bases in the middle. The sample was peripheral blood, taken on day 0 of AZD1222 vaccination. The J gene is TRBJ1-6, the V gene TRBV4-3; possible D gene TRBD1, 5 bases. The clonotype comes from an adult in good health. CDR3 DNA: TGCGCCAGCAGCCAAGCTCCCGGACAAAATTCACCCCTCCACTTT. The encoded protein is CASSQAPGQNSPLHF.